The next 27 T cell receptor beta chains were all read from a single sample in a study of blood T cells in healthy people across ages. Sample-barcoded 5' priming and a J-beta primer mix drove a second PCR of 7 to 11 cycles. A single record per CDR3 protein comes from TCRdb applying MiXCR to the 5' RACE reads. The data contain some 1.5 million distinct CDR3 sequences, 28% of them seen just once; the ten biggest clones take up approximately 7.7%. The sample was blood. Receptor source: a woman aged 30 to 39 in good health.

J is TRBJ1-2 and V is TRBV30, with 7 bases aligning to TRBD1. The CDR3 sequence is 14 residues long. Losses at the gene ends were 5 bases for V and 4 bases for J; bases not matched to a gene: 10. Germline CDR1 is GTSNPN and CDR2 is SVGIG (reference sequence). The CDR3 is CAWAPRDSVYGYTF. The CDR3 region has the DNA TGTGCCTGGGCCCCCCGGGACAGTGTCTATGGCTACACCTTC.

V is TRBV2 and J is TRBJ2-5, with D tentatively TRBD2 (6 bases). V gave up 2 bases and J gave up 5 bases, with 9 bases separating them. This CDR3 has 13 amino acids. Germline lookup yields CDR1 SNHLY and CDR2 FYNNEI. The CDR3 DNA reads as TGTGCCAGCAGTGAACTAGGAGGGGAGACCCAGTACTTC. Translating it yields CASSELGGETQYF.

The sample holds a few counts of this clonotype. The chain carries TRBV12-3 or TRBV12-4 and TRBJ2-1, with D maybe TRBD2 (6 bases). There are 14 residues in the CDR3. Trimming removed 5 bases at V and 6 bases at J, with 14 bases between. CDR3 in DNA: TGTGCCAGCAGTATACGGGGACTGCTCAATGAGCAGTTCTTC. Amino acids: CASSIRGLLNEQFF.

The chain has TRBV7-8 and TRBJ1-1; D gene unclear. V was cut by 2 bases and J by 0 bases, with 10 bases left in between. The CDR3 is 15 residues long. Germline values: CDR1 SGHVS, CDR2 FQNEAQ. CDR3 residues: CASSLFQQLNTEAFF. The CDR3 nucleotides read TGTGCCAGCAGCTTATTCCAACAGTTGAACACTGAAGCTTTCTTT.

This clonotype was seen many times. The V call is TRBV7-8, the J call TRBJ2-1; D remains ambiguous. V was shortened by 5 bases and J by 3 bases, with 11 bases between the two germline ends. The CDR3 length is 14 residues. The germline V gene has CDR1 SGHVS and CDR2 FQNEAQ. For the CDR3, the DNA is TGTGCCAGCAGCCCTCGGATGGTCTACAATGAGCAGTTCTTC. As protein: CASSPRMVYNEQFF.

The chain couples TRBV7-2 to TRBJ2-1, with D possibly being TRBD1 or TRBD2 (5 bases each). Germline CDR1 is SGHTA and CDR2 is FQGNSA. The CDR3 has 14 residues. The V gene lost 5 bases and the J gene lost 6 bases, with 14 bases spanning the gap. The CDR3 loop reads CASSPGTTTNEQFF. For the CDR3, the DNA is TGTGCCAGCAGCCCTGGGACGACGACCAATGAGCAGTTCTTC.

This clonotype was seen once. An end of the junction differs from the germline gene, which may be a read error. The chain's CDR3 is CSVSTGVSTDMQYF. In nucleotides, the CDR3 is TGCAGCGTCTCAACAGGGGTGAGTACAGATATGCAGTATTTT. This chain uses TRBV29-1 with TRBJ2-3, with 7 bases lining up with TRBD1. The CDR3 covers 14 residues. Germline CDR1 and CDR2: SQVTM and ANQGSEA.

This clonotype appeared many times. In DNA form, the CDR3 reads TGCAGCGTTGATCGGGTTGCCCGGGGCTACACCTTC. Protein: CSVDRVARGYTF. V gene TRBV29-1 combines with J gene TRBJ1-2; no definite D call. The CDR3 has 12 residues. The germline gives CDR1 SQVTM, CDR2 ANQGSEA. V was cut by 3 bases and J by 8 bases, with 13 bases left in between. Together with reference TRBV29-1 and TRBJ1-2, the CDR3 gives the full variable domain: SAVISQKPSRDICQRGTSLTIQCQVDSQVTMMFWYRQQPGQSLTLIATANQGSEATYESGFVIDKFPISRPNLTFSTLTVSNMSPEDSSIYLCSVDRVARGYTFGSGTRLTVV.

This clonotype showed up many times. The chain is built from TRBV29-1 and TRBJ1-2, with D possibly being TRBD1 (5 bases). CDR1 and CDR2 from the germline V gene are SQVTM and ANQGSEA. The CDR3 consists of 13 residues. Trimming stripped 5 bases from V and 4 bases from J, with 14 bases between. Here the CDR3 DNA reads TGCAGCGTTACCAGGGATCGGGGCTATGGCTACACCTTC. Its protein is CSVTRDRGYGYTF.

The sample holds many counts of this clonotype. V is TRBV4-1 and J is TRBJ2-6; tentative D call: TRBD2 (6 bases). V dropped 0 bases and J dropped 0 bases, with 12 bases sitting between them. The CDR3 consists of 18 residues. Germline CDR1 and CDR2: MGHRA and YSYEKL. Written as DNA, the CDR3 is TGCGCCAGCAGCCAAGATCCGGGCGGGACCTCTGGGGCCAACGTCCTGACTTTC. Residues: CASSQDPGGTSGANVLTF.

This clonotype was detected only a few times. The chain recombines TRBV4-1 with TRBJ1-5; D not resolved. This CDR3 contains 16 residues. V lost 4 bases to trimming and J lost 5 bases, with 18 bases between them. Per germline, CDR1 MGHRA and CDR2 YSYEKL. The CDR3 loop reads CASSPQYRASYQPQHF. Written as DNA, the CDR3 is TGCGCCAGCAGCCCGCAGTATCGGGCGAGTTATCAGCCCCAGCATTTT.

This clonotype was recorded many times. V is TRBV7-2 and J is TRBJ2-7; no reliable D call. Germline CDR1 and CDR2: SGHTA and FQGNSA. The CDR3 sequence is 14 residues long. V was shortened by 5 bases and J by 5 bases, with 16 bases between the two germline ends. The CDR3 nucleotides are TGTGCCAGCAGCCATTCGCAGCTGTGGGACGAGCAGTACTTC. Its translation: CASSHSQLWDEQYF.

Turning to this clonotype: Given a much more abundant clone one base away, this may be a read error. This chain connects TRBV12-3 or TRBV12-4 to TRBJ2-4; D perhaps matches TRBD1 (7 bases). V was pared by 3 bases and J by 13 bases, with 19 bases between. The CDR3 runs 14 residues. DNA for the CDR3: TGTGCCAGCAGTTTTGGCGGGGACAGTGATGAGCAGTACTTC. It translates to CASSFGGDSDEQYF.

This clonotype appeared a few times. The CDR3 DNA sequence: TGTGCCAGCAGCTTGAGGACTGGGACAGGGACCTACGAGCAGTACTTC. Its translation: CASSLRTGTGTYEQYF. This chain uses TRBV5-5 with TRBJ2-4; TRBD1 matches 9 bases. The J call may be incorrect, as the DNA end agrees better with TRBJ2-7. The germline V gene encodes CDR1 SGHKS and CDR2 YYEKEE (reference sequence). This CDR3 comprises 16 residues.

The chain has TRBV4-1 and TRBJ2-3; the match to TRBD1 covers 10 bases. CDR1 MGHRA and CDR2 YSYEKL come from the germline V gene. There are 14 residues in the CDR3. V shed 2 bases and J 5 bases; nucleotides not matched to a gene: 1. CDR3 amino acids: CASSQRTGGDTQYF. Here the CDR3 DNA reads TGCGCCAGCAGCCAACGGACAGGGGGAGATACGCAGTATTTT.

This clonotype occurred a few times. V usage is TRBV3-1 and J usage is TRBJ2-5; unclear D gene. Trimming pared 1 base from V and 5 bases from J, leaving 11 bases between. Germline values: CDR1 LGHDT, CDR2 YNNKEL (reference sequence). The CDR3 runs to 14 residues. The CDR3 DNA sequence: TGTGCCAGCAGCCAAGTTACCCCGTGGGAGACCCAGTACTTC. It yields the protein CASSQVTPWETQYF.

The V and J genes are TRBV29-1 and TRBJ2-5; no definite D call. Germline V gene lookup returns CDR1 SQVTM and CDR2 ANQGSEA. Trimming pared 4 bases from V and 5 bases from J, leaving 11 bases between. This CDR3 has 12 amino acids. CDR3 DNA sequence: TGCAGCGTTGTGCCGGTGGGGGAGACCCAGTACTTC. Protein: CSVVPVGETQYF.

This rearrangement joins TRBV7-2 to TRBJ1-2, with 7 bases aligning to TRBD1. The V gene end was trimmed by 3 bases and the J gene end by 13 bases; junction bases not matched to a gene: 8. Per germline, CDR1 SGHTA and CDR2 FQGNSA. The CDR3 spans 12 residues. CDR3 sequence: CASSFPRTGGTF. The CDR3, as DNA: TGTGCCAGCAGCTTTCCGAGGACAGGCGGCACCTTC.

A remark on this clonotype: A single base separates this from a much larger clone, so it may be a read error. The rearrangement joins TRBV4-1 to TRBJ1-5, with D uncertain. Trimming shortened V by 4 bases and J by 4 bases, and 11 bases separated the two germline ends. The CDR3 runs 14 residues. Germline V lookup: CDR1 MGHRA, CDR2 YSYEKL. The CDR3 nucleotides are TGCGCCAGCAGCCCGGCACAGCAAAATCAGCCCCAGCATTTT. Protein product: CASSPAQQNQPQHF.

The gene calls are TRBV5-1 and TRBJ2-3; a possible D gene is TRBD2 (6 bases). The ends were cut back, 5 bases at V and 4 bases at J, with 17 bases in the middle. The CDR3 spans 15 residues. The germline V gene encodes CDR1 SGHRS and CDR2 YFSETQ. CDR3 nucleotides: TGCGCCAGCAGGAGAACCTGGGGGGTTGCAGATACGCAGTATTTT. Residues: CASRRTWGVADTQYF.

The chain uses TRBV3-1 and TRBJ2-7, with 8 bases aligning to TRBD2. The CDR3 is 16 amino acids. The V and J ends lost 1 base and 4 bases, in that order; junction bases with no gene match: 9. Per germline, CDR1 LGHDT and CDR2 YNNKEL (reference sequence). The CDR3 loop reads CASSQGEREWGYEQYF. The CDR3 nucleotides read TGTGCCAGCAGCCAAGGGGAGCGGGAGTGGGGGTACGAGCAGTACTTC.

The CDR3 here is CASTGGVRSYGYTF. The CDR3 bases are TGTGCCAGTACAGGGGGTGTAAGGAGCTATGGCTACACCTTC. J is TRBJ1-2 and V is TRBV7-9; 8 bases match TRBD1. This CDR3 region has 14 residues. Germline CDR1 SEHNR, CDR2 FQNEAQ (reference sequence). With 9 bases clipped from V and 4 bases from J, the junction kept 10 bases outside the gene matches. The whole variable domain, filled in from reference TRBV7-9 and TRBJ1-2, reads DTGVSQNPRHKITKRGQNVTFRCDPISEHNRLYWYRQTLGQGPEFLTYFQNEAQLEKSRLLSDRFSAERPKGSFSTLEIQRTEQGDSAMYLCASTGGVRSYGYTFGSGTRLTVV.

This clonotype appeared a few times. This chain joins TRBV7-2 and TRBJ2-4; 10 nucleotides align to TRBD2. The CDR3 runs 15 residues. V shed 4 bases, J shed 13 bases, and the junction held 13 bases outside the gene matches. Germline lookup yields CDR1 SGHTA and CDR2 FQGNSA. The CDR3 DNA reads TGTACCAGCAGCTCCGGGGCTAGCGGGAGCTACGGGCAGTACTTC. It translates to CTSSSGASGSYGQYF.

V is TRBV30 and J is TRBJ1-2; D unresolved. Deletions cut 4 bases from V and 3 bases from J, with 12 bases between. The germline gives CDR1 GTSNPN, CDR2 SVGIG (reference sequence). This CDR3 has 13 residues. CDR3 amino acids: CAWKTAEHYGYTF. The CDR3 DNA is TGTGCCTGGAAGACCGCCGAGCACTATGGCTACACCTTC.

This clonotype was found a few times. A junction end diverges from the germline sequence, so it may reflect a read error. V and J are TRBV15 and TRBJ2-5; 9 bases align to TRBD2. The CDR3 totals 17 residues. Germline CDR1 LNHNV, CDR2 YYDKDF (reference sequence). The CDR3 DNA is TGTGCCGCCAGCTCCCGAGGGAGGCTAGCGGGGCTGAAGACCCAGTACTTC. Translating it yields CAASSRGRLAGLKTQYF.

This clonotype showed up many times. The chain employs TRBV5-1 and TRBJ2-7, with 8 bases lining up with TRBD1. The CDR3 is made up of 16 amino acids. V was pared by 3 bases and J by 4 bases, with 12 bases of the junction left unmatched. CDR1 is SGHRS, CDR2 YFSETQ, per germline. CDR3 bases: TGCGCCAGCAGCTCGGGATCCGGGACAGGTTCATACGAGCAGTACTTC. Its translation is CASSSGSGTGSYEQYF.

This clonotype has only a few counts. This may come from a read error, since a much larger clone is one base off. V and J are TRBV5-1 and TRBJ2-7, with 12 bases matching TRBD2. There are 15 residues in the CDR3. Germline assignment: CDR1 SGHRS and CDR2 YFSETQ. V trimming: 1 base; J trimming: 5 bases; junction bases outside the gene matches: 4. In DNA, the CDR3 is TGCGCCAGCAGCTTGACGACTAGCGGGAGTAACGAGCAGTACTTC. The encoded protein is CASSLTTSGSNEQYF.